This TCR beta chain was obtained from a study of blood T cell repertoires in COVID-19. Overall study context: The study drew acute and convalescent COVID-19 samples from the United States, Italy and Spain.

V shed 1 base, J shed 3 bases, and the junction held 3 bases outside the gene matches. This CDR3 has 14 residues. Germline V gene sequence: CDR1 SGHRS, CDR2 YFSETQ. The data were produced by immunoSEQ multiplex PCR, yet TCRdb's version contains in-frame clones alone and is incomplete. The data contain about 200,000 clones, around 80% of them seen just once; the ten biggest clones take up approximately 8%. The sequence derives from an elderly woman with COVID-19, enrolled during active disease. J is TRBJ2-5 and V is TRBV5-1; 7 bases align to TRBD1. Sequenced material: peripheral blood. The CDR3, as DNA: TGCGCCAGCAGCTTGAACAGGGGAGAAGAGACCCAGTACTTC. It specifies CASSLNRGEETQYF.